These 22 T cell receptor beta chains were sequenced from one sample in a study of cytomegalovirus exposure and HLA in healthy donors. PCR was performed using 60 Vbeta and 13 Jbeta primers. The table came from immunoSEQ multiplex PCR; TCRdb's copy has only in-frame clones and leaves some out. The sample lists under 150,000 clones; over 75% were seen once. Sequenced input: PBMCs. The receptors were gathered from a male donor in good health and CMV-seronegative.

This clone was seen a handful of times. The chain links TRBV11-2 to TRBJ2-1, with 8 bases lining up with TRBD2. Per the germline V gene, CDR1 is SGHAT and CDR2 is FQNNGV. J was trimmed by 7 bases and V by 6 bases; bases with no gene match: 11. There are 15 residues in the CDR3. CDR3 DNA: TGTGCCAGCAGAACTATCGGGAGGGCGGGGAATGAGCAGTTCTTC. This translates into CASRTIGRAGNEQFF.

The genes are TRBV7-3 and TRBJ2-1, with D maybe TRBD2 (6 bases). The CDR3 spans 15 residues. Trimming removed 5 bases from V and 5 bases from J, with 16 bases in between. Germline lookup yields CDR1 SGHTA and CDR2 FQGTGA. In nucleotides, the CDR3 is TGTGCCAGCAGCCCGAGCGGGCCGAAAGACAATGAGCAGTTCTTC. Its translation is CASSPSGPKDNEQFF. Full variable domain (remainder filled in from reference TRBV7-3 and TRBJ2-1): GAGVSQTPSNKVTEKGKYVELRCDPISGHTALYWYRQSLGQGPEFLIYFQGTGAADDSGLPNDRFFAVRPEGSVSTLKIQRTERGDSAVYLCASSPSGPKDNEQFFGPGTRLTVL.

The chain couples TRBV12-5 to TRBJ2-5, with a weak D call TRBD1 (5 bases). The CDR3 is 13 residues long. CDR1 is LGHNT, CDR2 FRNRAP, per germline. Trimming took 9 bases from V and 4 from J, leaving 15 bases between them. This chain's CDR3 is CASAGPIPETQYF. The DNA of the CDR3 is TGTGCTAGCGCAGGGCCAATTCCAGAGACCCAGTACTTC.

V is TRBV13 and J is TRBJ2-7; perhaps TRBD1 as D (6 bases). CDR3 length equals 14 residues. Germline V gives CDR1 PRHDT, CDR2 FYEKMQ (reference sequence). V lost 0 bases and J lost 2, with 8 bases in between. The CDR3 sequence: CASSLGQGTYEQYF. The CDR3 nucleotides read TGTGCCAGCAGCTTAGGACAGGGCACCTACGAGCAGTACTTC.

The chain has TRBV29-1 and TRBJ2-7; 9 nucleotides line up with TRBD2. The V gene end was trimmed by 6 bases and the J gene end by 6 bases; junction bases not matched to a gene: 9. The V gene's germline CDR1 is SQVTM and CDR2 ANQGSEA. The CDR3 extends over 13 amino acids. CDR3 sequence (DNA): TGCAGCGTAAAAGCGGGAGGCTTTGGCGAGCAGTACTTC. It translates to CSVKAGGFGEQYF.

The chain employs TRBV6-5 and TRBJ2-7, with D maybe TRBD2 (5 bases). This CDR3 comprises 13 residues. Between the trimmed V and J ends, which lost 6 bases and 1 base, there was a span of 10 bases. The germline V gene has CDR1 MNHEY and CDR2 SVGAGI. The chain's CDR3 is CASSLSVSYEQYF. The DNA of the CDR3 is TGTGCCAGCAGCCTTAGCGTTTCCTACGAGCAGTACTTC.

As concerns this clone: At the DNA level, this CDR3 is encoded by other sequences in the same sample as well. This chain uses TRBV18 with TRBJ1-5, with D unclear. Per germline, CDR1 KGHSH and CDR2 LQKENI. CDR3 length equals 12 residues. The germline V and J ends were trimmed by 3 bases and 7 bases, with 7 bases remaining between them. CDR3 in amino acids: CASSPGEQPQHF. In nucleotides, the CDR3 is TGTGCCAGCTCACCTGGGGAGCAGCCCCAGCATTTT.

This clone was seen once. The rearrangement joins TRBV12-5 to TRBJ1-2; 8 bases fit TRBD1. Germline-derived CDR1 and CDR2 are LGHNT and FRNRAP. V dropped 2 bases and J dropped 7; count of bases not matched to a gene: 6. There are 14 residues in the CDR3. As DNA, the CDR3 is TGTGCTAGTGGTTTGTGGACAGGGAATAGTGGCTACACCTTC. It specifies CASGLWTGNSGYTF.

The chain uses TRBV4-3 and TRBJ2-7, with D perhaps TRBD2 (5 bases). The V gene's germline CDR1 is LGHNA and CDR2 YSLEER. This CDR3 region has 14 residues. V shed 3 bases and J shed 6 bases, with 15 bases lying between them. CDR3 sequence: CASSQLDPGSEQYF. The CDR3 bases are TGCGCCAGCAGCCAGCTTGACCCGGGGAGCGAGCAGTACTTC.

This CDR3 reads CAWSVGAGNYEQYF. The CDR3 DNA is TGTGCCTGGAGTGTAGGAGCGGGGAACTACGAGCAGTACTTC. This rearrangement joins TRBV30 to TRBJ2-7, with TRBD2 matching 7 bases. Germline CDR1 GTSNPN, CDR2 SVGIG (reference sequence). The junction had 5 bases not matched to a gene; V was cut back by 0 bases and J by 3 bases. The CDR3 spans 14 residues. The full variable domain, rest sourced from reference TRBV30 and TRBJ2-7, is SQTIHQWPATLVQPVGSPLSLECTVEGTSNPNLYWYRQAAGRGLQLLFYSVGIGQISSEVPQNLSASRPQDRQFILSSKKLLLSDSGFYLCAWSVGAGNYEQYFGPGTRLTVT.

The chain's CDR3 is CASSMTGLVPYEQYF. Written as DNA, the CDR3 is TGTGCCAGTAGTATGACAGGCCTGGTCCCCTACGAGCAGTACTTC. The genes are TRBV19 and TRBJ2-7; D is possibly TRBD1 (6 bases). CDR3 length: 15 amino acids. Germline lookup yields CDR1 LNHDA and CDR2 SQIVND (reference sequence). Trimming removed 3 bases from V and 2 bases from J, with 14 bases in between. Looking up the rest from reference TRBV19 and TRBJ2-7 gives the full variable domain: DGGITQSPKYLFRKEGQNVTLSCEQNLNHDAMYWYRQDPGQGLRLIYYSQIVNDFQKGDIAEGYSVSREKKESFPLTVTSAQKNPTAFYLCASSMTGLVPYEQYFGPGTRLTVT.

The chain has TRBV2 and TRBJ1-1, with 9 bases lining up with TRBD1. The CDR3 consists of 14 residues. V lost 4 bases and J lost 9; bases outside the gene matches: 9. Germline lookup yields CDR1 SNHLY and CDR2 FYNNEI. This CDR3 reads CASSVGTGRLQAFF. The CDR3 DNA sequence: TGTGCCAGCAGTGTTGGGACAGGGAGGCTCCAAGCTTTCTTT.

The chain carries TRBV27 and TRBJ2-1; tentative D call: TRBD2 (6 bases). CDR1 MNHEY and CDR2 SMNVEV come from the germline V gene (reference sequence). V lost 4 bases to trimming and J lost 7 bases, with 20 bases between them. The CDR3 is 16 amino acids. This chain's CDR3 is CASSSLGGRLVNEQFF. DNA of the CDR3: TGTGCCAGCAGTTCCCTCGGAGGGAGGCTAGTTAATGAGCAGTTCTTC.

As concerns this clone: This sample includes further DNA sequences coding for the same CDR3. This rearrangement joins TRBV2 to TRBJ2-2; 7 bases match TRBD2. Trimming removed 9 bases from V and 5 bases from J; junction bases left unmatched: 6. There are 13 residues in the CDR3. Germline-derived CDR1 and CDR2 are SNHLY and FYNNEI. CDR3: CARLAGDTGELFF. CDR3 DNA: TGTGCCAGACTGGCGGGAGATACCGGGGAGCTGTTTTTT.

The genes are TRBV6-1 and TRBJ2-1, with D unresolved. The V and J ends lost 1 base and 0 bases respectively, with 7 bases between them. CDR1 and CDR2 (germline): MNHNS, SASEGT. The CDR3 length is 15 residues. The CDR3 DNA is TGTGCCAGCAGTGAAGATGGCGGCTCCTACAATGAGCAGTTCTTC. Its protein is CASSEDGGSYNEQFF.

This clone is a singleton in its sample. The V call is TRBV7-3, the J call TRBJ1-1; 9 nucleotides line up with TRBD1. The CDR3 has 13 amino acids. Germline V gives CDR1 SGHTA, CDR2 FQGTGA. The V gene end was trimmed by 4 bases and the J gene end by 6 bases; junction bases not matched to a gene: 3. The CDR3 nucleotides are TGTGCCAGCAGCTCACAGGGGGCTGCTGAAGCTTTCTTT. This gives the protein CASSSQGAAEAFF.

The chain recombines TRBV15 with TRBJ1-2; unclear D gene. CDR1 is LNHNV and CDR2 is YYDKDF in the germline V gene (reference sequence). Trimming stripped 3 bases from V and 8 bases from J, with 13 bases between. This CDR3 has 13 amino acids. The CDR3 protein is CATSRDLGSGYTF. The CDR3 region has the DNA TGTGCCACCAGCAGGGACTTGGGGAGCGGCTACACCTTC.

The chain recombines TRBV6-5 with TRBJ1-3, with D possibly being TRBD1 (6 bases). The CDR3 contains 15 residues. V lost 0 bases and J 9 bases, leaving 15 bases between the germline ends. The V gene's germline CDR1 is MNHEY and CDR2 SVGAGI. CDR3 protein: CASSYSLTGLGTIYF. As DNA, the CDR3 is TGTGCCAGCAGTTACTCTCTTACAGGGTTGGGCACCATATATTTT.

This clone was recorded once. J is TRBJ2-3 and V is TRBV7-2; 9 nucleotides line up with TRBD2. Germline V gene lookup returns CDR1 SGHTA and CDR2 FQGNSA. The CDR3 contains 15 residues. Trimming cost V 2 bases and J 0 bases; bases outside gene matches: 0. The CDR3 bases are TGTGCCAGCAGCTTAACTAGCGGGAGCACAGATACGCAGTATTTT. As protein: CASSLTSGSTDTQYF.

This clone was detected only once. V and J are TRBV10-3 and TRBJ2-4; TRBD1 matches at 7 bases. The CDR3 contains 16 residues. V lost 3 bases, J lost 0 bases, and 5 bases stayed unmatched. Germline CDR1 and CDR2: ENHRY and SYGVKD. The CDR3 DNA is TGTGCCATCAGTGAAGGGGACAGAACAGCCAAAAACATTCAGTACTTC. Amino acid sequence: CAISEGDRTAKNIQYF.

The rearrangement links TRBV7-9 to TRBJ2-3; 10 nucleotides match TRBD2. Germline values: CDR1 SEHNR, CDR2 FQNEAQ (reference sequence). V lost 5 bases and J lost 3; bases outside the gene matches: 14. The CDR3 extends over 18 amino acids. Written as DNA, the CDR3 is TGTGCCAGCAGCCACCCCCCAGCGGGAGGGAGTATGACAGATACGCAGTATTTT. Its protein is CASSHPPAGGSMTDTQYF.

The chain uses TRBV4-1 and TRBJ2-5; the D is unclear. The CDR3 has 13 amino acids. Germline V CDR1 and CDR2: MGHRA, YSYEKL. With 2 bases removed from V and 6 bases from J, the gap between germline ends came to 10 bases. Written as DNA, the CDR3 is TGCGCCAGCAGCCAACCCCAGTTGAAGACCCAGTACTTC. Protein sequence: CASSQPQLKTQYF.